This T cell receptor (beta chain) was retrieved from a study of blood T cell repertoires in COVID-19. Data came from immunoSEQ multiplex PCR; TCRdb stores just in-frame clones and leaves some out. There are about 55,000 clones in the sample; around 83% occur only once, and over 5.5% lies in the top ten. A single count supports this clone. The source is a human donor in a cohort sampled during active or convalescent COVID-19. Sequencing used peripheral blood.

CDR3 DNA sequence: TGTGCCAGCAGCCCCGAGGGACAGGTTCGTGGCTACACCTTC. Protein: CASSPEGQVRGYTF. The V call is TRBV9, the J call TRBJ1-2, with 8 nucleotides matching TRBD1. This CDR3 is built from 14 residues. Germline V CDR1 and CDR2: SGDLS, YYNGEE. The trim removed 4 bases at V and 7 bases at J, leaving 9 bases unmatched.